This is a list of T cell receptor beta chains from one sample in a study of blood T cell repertoires in COVID-19. Libraries were prepared by immunoSEQ multiplex PCR; TCRdb keeps only in-frame clonotypes and omits some of them. The sample includes about 410,000 clones, about nine tenths of them seen just once. Sequences were obtained from peripheral blood. All receptors come from a woman between 25 and 40 years old with active or convalescent COVID-19. The CDR3 runs from the conserved cysteine through the conserved F or W. The D gene is left open where the match is weak. Not every row has a clone size; where given, it reads once, few, many or a size class.

clone_size: -; v_call: TRBV7-2; j_call: TRBJ2-3; d_call: TRBD2; cdr3_aa: CASSLMASGSVGDTQYF; cdr3_nt: TGTGCCAGCAGCTTAATGGCTAGCGGGAGCGTTGGAGATACGCAGTATTTT
clone_size: -; v_call: TRBV7-6; j_call: TRBJ1-1; d_call: -; cdr3_aa: CASSLGAAANTEAFF; cdr3_nt: TGTGCCAGCAGCTTAGGGGCAGCGGCGAACACTGAAGCTTTCTTT
clone_size: -; v_call: TRBV4-1; j_call: TRBJ1-4; d_call: -; cdr3_aa: CASSQGRGGEKLFF; cdr3_nt: TGCGCCAGCAGCCAGGGTAGGGGTGGCGAAAAACTGTTTTTT
clone_size: -; v_call: TRBV27; j_call: TRBJ1-4; d_call: -; cdr3_aa: CASSSQGQDEKLFF; cdr3_nt: TGTGCCAGCAGTTCCCAGGGGCAGGATGAAAAACTGTTTTTT
clone_size: -; v_call: TRBV19; j_call: TRBJ2-2; d_call: -; cdr3_aa: CASSSRQANTGELFF; cdr3_nt: TGTGCCAGTAGTTCTAGGCAAGCGAACACCGGGGAGCTGTTTTTT
clone_size: -; v_call: TRBV5-6; j_call: TRBJ1-4; d_call: -; cdr3_aa: CASRSQDRELEKLFF; cdr3_nt: TGTGCCAGCAGATCGCAGGATAGGGAGTTGGAAAAACTGTTTTTT
clone_size: -; v_call: TRBV18; j_call: TRBJ1-5; d_call: -; cdr3_aa: CASSPQGVGNQPQHF; cdr3_nt: TGTGCCAGCTCACCCCAAGGGGTCGGCAATCAGCCCCAGCATTTT
clone_size: -; v_call: TRBV3-1/TRBV3-2; j_call: TRBJ2-2; d_call: TRBD2; cdr3_aa: CASSQDPLAGVRTGELFF; cdr3_nt: TGTGCCAGCAGCCAAGACCCACTAGCGGGAGTACGAACCGGGGAGCTGTTTTTT
clone_size: -; v_call: TRBV18; j_call: TRBJ2-5; d_call: -; cdr3_aa: CASSPRDSGEPYF; cdr3_nt: TGTGCCAGCTCACCCCGGGATTCAGGAGAGCCGTACTTC
clone_size: -; v_call: TRBV27; j_call: TRBJ1-1; d_call: TRBD1; cdr3_aa: CASSRTGVSAEAFF; cdr3_nt: TGTGCCAGCAGCCGGACAGGGGTGAGTGCTGAAGCTTTCTTT
clone_size: -; v_call: TRBV27; j_call: TRBJ1-6; d_call: TRBD1; cdr3_aa: CASAAGTAYNSPLHF; cdr3_nt: TGTGCCAGCGCGGCCGGGACAGCATATAATTCACCCCTCCACTTT
clone_size: -; v_call: TRBV24-1; j_call: TRBJ2-3; d_call: TRBD2; cdr3_aa: CATRGLAGSSQYF; cdr3_nt: TGTGCCACCAGAGGACTAGCGGGAAGCTCGCAGTATTTT
clone_size: once; v_call: TRBV11-2; j_call: TRBJ2-1; d_call: TRBD2; cdr3_aa: CASSLELAPYNEQFF; cdr3_nt: TGTGCCAGCAGCTTAGAACTAGCGCCCTACAATGAGCAGTTCTTC
clone_size: -; v_call: TRBV11-2; j_call: TRBJ1-1; d_call: -; cdr3_aa: CASSLRDRFLNTEAFF; cdr3_nt: TGTGCCAGCAGCCTAAGAGACAGGTTCTTAAACACTGAAGCTTTCTTT
clone_size: -; v_call: TRBV29-1; j_call: TRBJ1-2; d_call: -; cdr3_aa: CSVHGSVYGYTF; cdr3_nt: TGCAGCGTCCACGGGTCGGTCTATGGCTACACCTTC
clone_size: -; v_call: TRBV30; j_call: TRBJ2-7; d_call: -; cdr3_aa: CAWSVDRGYEQYF; cdr3_nt: TGTGCCTGGAGTGTAGACCGAGGCTACGAGCAGTACTTC
clone_size: -; v_call: TRBV9; j_call: TRBJ2-1; d_call: -; cdr3_aa: CASSADLSSYNEQFF; cdr3_nt: TGTGCCAGCAGCGCCGACTTAAGCTCCTACAATGAGCAGTTCTTC
clone_size: few; v_call: TRBV29-1; j_call: TRBJ1-1; d_call: -; cdr3_aa: CSVDRAIDYTEAFF; cdr3_nt: TGCAGCGTTGACAGGGCTATCGATTACACTGAAGCTTTCTTT
clone_size: -; v_call: TRBV6-5; j_call: TRBJ2-7; d_call: TRBD1; cdr3_aa: CASRGTGLEEQYF; cdr3_nt: TGTGCCAGCAGGGGGACAGGGTTGGAAGAGCAGTACTTC
clone_size: -; v_call: TRBV21-1; j_call: TRBJ2-4; d_call: -; cdr3_aa: CAPMPAGARKNIQYF; cdr3_nt: TGTGCTCCCATGCCCGCGGGAGCGAGGAAAAACATTCAGTACTTC